A selection of T cell receptor beta chains follows, all from one sample in a study of T cells after yellow fever vaccination. One entry per CDR3 protein, called by TCRdb with MiXCR from the 5' RACE reads. The profile shows some 120,000 distinct CDR3 sequences, about 16% of them singletons. The material was CD8+ T cells sorted from PBMCs, obtained 5 days after the yellow fever booster vaccination. The receptors derive from a man younger than 35 who received the YFV17D yellow fever vaccine. CDR3s include the opening cysteine and the closing phenylalanine or tryptophan. The D gene is left open where the match is weak. Clone sizes are given selectively: once, few, many, or a class where the clone is expanded.

d_gene	abundance	j_gene	v_gene	len	CDR3aa	CDR3nt
TRBD2	few	TRBJ2-1	TRBV7-9	16	CASSGPPGVAGNEQFF	TGTGCCAGCAGCGGACCCCCAGGAGTAGCGGGCAATGAGCAGTTCTTC
TRBD2	few	TRBJ2-3	TRBV20-1	15	CSAEGLAGGPDTQYF	TGCAGTGCCGAGGGCTTAGCGGGGGGGCCTGATACGCAGTATTTT
.	many	TRBJ2-5	TRBV7-9	17	CASSLALWGNNQETQYF	TGTGCCAGCAGCTTAGCGCTGTGGGGGAACAACCAAGAGACCCAGTACTTC
.	few	TRBJ1-2	TRBV29-1	13	CSVVVTANYGYTF	TGCAGCGTTGTCGTAACCGCCAACTATGGCTACACCTTC
.	few	TRBJ2-7	TRBV20-1	16	CSAMGQGNFGVYEQYF	TGCAGTGCGATGGGTCAAGGCAACTTTGGCGTCTACGAGCAGTACTTC
.	.	TRBJ1-2	TRBV12-3/TRBV12-4	13	CASSLMARAGYTF	TGTGCCAGCAGTTTAATGGCCCGGGCAGGCTACACCTTC
.	few	TRBJ2-2	TRBV19	15	CASMALGVNTGELFF	TGTGCCAGTATGGCCCTAGGCGTTAACACCGGGGAGCTGTTTTTT
.	.	TRBJ1-5	TRBV12-3/TRBV12-4	16	CASSAPGGGRMQPQHF	TGTGCCAGCAGTGCTCCCGGTGGGGGGCGAATGCAGCCCCAGCATTTT
.	.	TRBJ1-2	TRBV7-8	16	CASSLAEWYSDYGYTF	TGTGCCAGCAGCTTAGCCGAATGGTACAGTGACTATGGCTACACCTTC
.	.	TRBJ1-5	TRBV4-1	12	CASSHLDQPQHF	TGCGCCAGCAGCCACCTCGATCAGCCCCAGCATTTT
.	.	TRBJ1-1	TRBV19	12	CASRLDSLTAFF	TGTGCCAGTAGACTAGACAGCTTGACAGCTTTCTTT
TRBD1	few	TRBJ2-2	TRBV24-1	16	CATSDGTGAHTGELFF	TGTGCCACCAGTGATGGGACAGGGGCCCACACCGGGGAGCTGTTTTTT
.	few	TRBJ2-7	TRBV12-3/TRBV12-4	15	CASSVQGEAFYEQYF	TGTGCCAGCAGCGTGCAGGGCGAAGCTTTCTACGAGCAGTACTTC
.	.	TRBJ2-1	TRBV7-3	16	CASSLPLGQGDNEQFF	TGTGCCAGCAGCTTGCCCCTCGGACAAGGCGACAATGAGCAGTTCTTC
.	few	TRBJ2-7	TRBV30	12	CAGPGKENEQYF	TGTGCCGGCCCCGGGAAAGAAAACGAGCAGTACTTC
TRBD2	few	TRBJ2-1	TRBV5-1	12	CASSTGGLEQFF	TGCGCCAGCAGCACGGGAGGGTTGGAGCAGTTCTTC
.	few	TRBJ1-1	TRBV19	15	CASPPVGAQNTEAFF	TGTGCCAGTCCCCCGGTTGGGGCGCAGAACACTGAAGCTTTCTTT
.	.	TRBJ2-1	TRBV15	13	CATSRGHSNEQFF	TGTGCCACCAGCAGAGGTCACAGCAATGAGCAGTTCTTC
TRBD2	.	TRBJ2-3	TRBV7-2	16	CASSLRSGGGTDTQYF	TGTGCCAGCAGCCTCCGTAGCGGGGGGGGCACAGATACGCAGTATTTT
TRBD2	many	TRBJ2-1	TRBV27	17	CASSLGRLAGGHNEQFF	TGTGCCAGCAGTTTAGGGAGACTAGCGGGGGGGCACAATGAGCAGTTCTTC
.	few	TRBJ1-4	TRBV7-6	15	CASSLAGGGNEKLFF	TGTGCCAGCAGCTTAGCGGGAGGGGGTAATGAAAAACTGTTTTTT
TRBD2	.	TRBJ2-5	TRBV7-9	14	CASSPAGAQETQYF	TGTGCCAGCAGTCCAGCGGGGGCCCAAGAGACCCAGTACTTC
TRBD1	many	TRBJ2-5	TRBV9	14	CASSVWGTGETQYF	TGTGCCAGCAGCGTATGGGGGACAGGAGAGACCCAGTACTTC
.	few	TRBJ2-6	TRBV7-8	18	CASSLITGLSGGANVLTF	TGTGCCAGCAGCTTAATCACCGGGCTCTCCGGTGGGGCCAACGTCCTGACTTTC
.	few	TRBJ1-2	TRBV7-2	15	CASSLWRSLSYGYTF	TGTGCCAGCAGCTTATGGCGGTCGCTCTCGTATGGCTACACCTTC
.	.	TRBJ2-7	TRBV7-2	15	CASSLSPGASYEQYF	TGTGCCAGCAGCTTATCCCCAGGGGCCTCCTACGAGCAGTACTTC
.	many	TRBJ2-1	TRBV7-8	15	CASSPWGGSYNEQFF	TGTGCCAGCAGCCCCTGGGGAGGCTCCTACAATGAGCAGTTCTTC
.	many	TRBJ2-3	TRBV9	12	CASRGAMDTQYF	TGTGCCAGCAGGGGGGCGATGGATACGCAGTATTTT
.	.	TRBJ1-4	TRBV5-6	16	CASSSGPYLTRQKLFF	TGTGCCAGCAGCTCGGGACCTTACCTTACGCGGCAAAAACTGTTTTTT
.	.	TRBJ2-2	TRBV7-2	16	CASSLGTPGDTGELFF	TGTGCCAGCAGCTTAGGTACCCCCGGAGACACCGGGGAGCTGTTTTTT
TRBD2	.	TRBJ2-3	TRBV4-1	17	CASSPTGLAGGEDTQYF	TGCGCCAGCAGCCCAACCGGACTAGCGGGGGGGGAGGATACGCAGTATTTT
.	few	TRBJ1-2	TRBV19	11	CASSTTHGYTF	TGTGCCAGTAGCACGACACACGGCTACACCTTC
.	.	TRBJ2-1	TRBV9	14	CASSVGWGHNEQFF	TGTGCCAGCAGCGTAGGGTGGGGGCACAATGAGCAGTTCTTC
.	few	TRBJ1-2	TRBV5-5	13	CASSLSDNYGYTF	TGTGCCAGCAGCTTGTCGGACAACTATGGCTACACCTTC
TRBD2	few	TRBJ2-7	TRBV3-1	15	CASSPASGAAYEQYF	TGTGCCAGCAGCCCGGCTAGCGGGGCAGCCTACGAGCAGTACTTC
TRBD1	.	TRBJ2-4	TRBV18	15	CASSHLRDRSNIQYF	TGTGCCAGCTCACACCTCCGGGACAGGTCAAACATTCAGTACTTC
.	few	TRBJ2-5	TRBV18	16	CASSPEQRRSGETQYF	TGTGCCAGCTCACCAGAACAGCGGAGGAGCGGGGAGACCCAGTACTTC
.	few	TRBJ2-1	TRBV18	14	CASRPQGSYNEQFF	TGTGCCAGCCGACCTCAGGGTTCCTACAATGAGCAGTTCTTC
TRBD1	many	TRBJ1-2	TRBV4-2	14	CASSQGRQGYGYTF	TGTGCCAGCAGCCAAGGCCGACAGGGCTATGGCTACACCTTC
.	few	TRBJ2-2	TRBV12-3/TRBV12-4	15	CASNAVGANTGELFF	TGTGCCAGCAACGCAGTGGGGGCGAACACCGGGGAGCTGTTTTTT
.	.	TRBJ1-6	TRBV6-6	14	CASTRDFYNSPLHF	TGTGCCAGCACCCGGGACTTTTATAATTCACCCCTCCACTTT
.	few	TRBJ1-1	TRBV12-3/TRBV12-4	11	CASIGGTEAFF	TGTGCCAGCATCGGGGGCACTGAAGCTTTCTTT
.	few	TRBJ2-7	TRBV27	13	CASSLTYSHEQYF	TGTGCCAGCAGTTTGACGTACAGCCACGAGCAGTACTTC
.	few	TRBJ1-2	TRBV12-3/TRBV12-4	14	CASSLVGVGYGYTF	TGTGCCAGCAGTTTGGTGGGGGTTGGCTATGGCTACACCTTC
TRBD2	.	TRBJ2-7	TRBV7-2	16	CASSLSGGTSSYEQYF	TGTGCCAGCAGCTTAAGCGGGGGCACGAGCTCCTACGAGCAGTACTTC
TRBD2	many	TRBJ2-4	TRBV3-1	15	CASSHGPGLAGYQYF	TGTGCCAGCAGCCATGGACCGGGACTAGCGGGGTATCAGTACTTC
TRBD1	few	TRBJ1-5	TRBV7-9	16	CASSLGSSGGNQPQHF	TGTGCCAGCAGCTTAGGGTCGTCAGGGGGTAATCAGCCCCAGCATTTT
TRBD2	.	TRBJ2-3	TRBV4-1	19	CASSQEVAGAFRYTDTQYF	TGCGCCAGCAGCCAAGAAGTAGCGGGGGCCTTCCGCTACACAGATACGCAGTATTTT
.	few	TRBJ2-1	TRBV6-2/TRBV6-3	11	CASGQGDEQFF	TGTGCCAGCGGCCAGGGCGATGAGCAGTTCTTC
TRBD1	few	TRBJ2-5	TRBV9	14	CASSVIGGAETQYF	TGTGCCAGCAGCGTAATAGGGGGCGCGGAGACCCAGTACTTC
TRBD1	many	TRBJ2-7	TRBV5-1	16	CASSLARQGIPYEQYF	TGCGCCAGCAGCTTGGCCCGACAGGGGATCCCCTACGAGCAGTACTTC
TRBD1	.	TRBJ2-4	TRBV15	16	CATSSVNRGVKNIQYF	TGTGCCACCAGCAGCGTTAACAGGGGAGTTAAAAACATTCAGTACTTC
.	.	TRBJ2-5	TRBV5-4	14	CASSLEGLAETQYF	TGTGCCAGCAGCTTGGAGGGGCTGGCGGAGACCCAGTACTTC
TRBD1	.	TRBJ2-7	TRBV5-1	17	CASSSPYDRGSSYEQYF	TGCGCCAGCAGTTCTCCATATGACAGGGGAAGCTCCTACGAGCAGTACTTC
TRBD2	few	TRBJ2-5	TRBV20-1	17	CSARDSGLAGEQETQYF	TGCAGTGCTAGAGATTCAGGACTAGCGGGTGAGCAAGAGACCCAGTACTTC